This TCR beta chain was obtained from a study of cytomegalovirus exposure and HLA in healthy donors. Notes on the study in general: Immune exposure information available was restricted to CMV serostatus.

This clone was detected a few times. Its antigen is not known. This donor's CMV serostatus is unrecorded. Primers for the PCR totalled 60 Vbeta and 13 Jbeta. The protocol was immunoSEQ multiplex PCR, while the TCRdb copy is restricted to in-frame clones and leaves out a portion. The profile shows about 100,000 clones, 63% of them singletons. Germline CDR1 and CDR2: SGHDT and YYEEEE. Unmatched junction bases numbered 10, after V lost 4 bases and J lost 2 bases. The CDR3 is made up of 18 amino acids. This rearrangement joins TRBV5-6 to TRBJ1-6; TRBD1 matches 9 bases. The clonotype comes from a human donor in good health. The sequenced sample consisted of PBMCs. The CDR3 protein is CASSRDREQFPYNSPLHF. The CDR3 nucleotides read TGTGCCAGCAGCCGGGACAGGGAGCAGTTTCCCTATAATTCACCCCTCCACTTT.